This entry lists 28 T cell receptor beta chains sequenced from one sample in a study of T cell changes during pregnancy in multiple sclerosis. Clones were sequenced by immunoSEQ multiplex PCR, and TCRdb holds only the in-frame ones, with some missing. The table has under 50,000 clones, roughly 90% seen once. Here the sequenced sample was CD8+ T cells from peripheral blood mononuclear cells, taken before pregnancy. The receptors were gathered from a female donor with multiple sclerosis, enrolled in a pregnancy study.

The chain has TRBV27 and TRBJ2-5; 7 positions agree with TRBD2. This CDR3 is 15 amino acids long. V gave up 6 bases and J gave up 1 base; unmatched junction bases: 8. Germline lookup yields CDR1 MNHEY and CDR2 SMNVEV (reference sequence). CDR3 region: CASSLREGIQETQYF. The CDR3 nucleotides are TGTGCCAGCAGCCTCAGGGAGGGGATCCAAGAGACCCAGTACTTC.

V is TRBV27 and J is TRBJ1-5; 8 nucleotides agree with TRBD1. The germline CDR1 and CDR2 sequences are MNHEY and SMNVEV (reference sequence). This CDR3 is built from 15 residues. V shed 5 bases, J shed 4 bases, and the junction held 7 bases outside the gene matches. The CDR3 region has the DNA TGTGCCAGCAGTCCTACAGGGGGGGCTAATCAGCCCCAGCATTTT. Translating gives CASSPTGGANQPQHF.

Comment on this clone: Other DNA sequences in the same sample also yield this CDR3. The chain links TRBV7-2 to TRBJ1-2; tentative D call: TRBD1 (5 bases). V lost 1 base, J lost 2 bases, and 5 bases lay in between. The CDR3 length is 13 residues. The germline CDR1 and CDR2 sequences are SGHTA and FQGNSA. As DNA, the CDR3 is TGTGCCAGCAGCTTAGGACAGAACTATGGCTACACCTTC. Residues: CASSLGQNYGYTF.

The CDR3 reads CAISGTESSYEQYF. For the CDR3, the DNA is TGTGCCATCAGTGGGACTGAGAGCTCCTACGAGCAGTACTTC. J is TRBJ2-7 and V is TRBV10-3, with D possibly being TRBD2 (5 bases). This CDR3 has 14 residues. Germline V CDR1 and CDR2: ENHRY, SYGVKD. Trimming removed 4 bases from V and 0 bases from J, with 10 bases in between.

The chain uses TRBV6-1 and TRBJ1-3, with D maybe TRBD1 (5 bases). V was clipped by 7 bases and J by 4 bases, with 8 bases between them. CDR1 is MNHNS, CDR2 SASEGT, per germline. This CDR3 contains 12 residues. CDR3 nucleotide sequence: TGTGCCAGCACGACAGCGGGAAACACCATATATTTT. Translation: CASTTAGNTIYF.

The rearrangement joins TRBV7-9 to TRBJ2-7, with D possibly being TRBD2 (5 bases). The ends were cut back, 5 bases at V and 3 bases at J, with 23 bases in the middle. The CDR3 loop spans 17 amino acids. Germline V lookup: CDR1 SEHNR, CDR2 FQNEAQ (reference sequence). The CDR3 region has the DNA TGTGCCAGCAGCCTGATATCGCCTCAAGCGGTCCTCTACGAGCAGTACTTC. It translates to CASSLISPQAVLYEQYF.

V is TRBV2 and J is TRBJ2-3; TRBD2 agrees at 8 bases. Germline values: CDR1 SNHLY, CDR2 FYNNEI. The CDR3 runs 16 residues. V trimming: 2 bases; J trimming: 6 bases; junction bases outside the gene matches: 10. The CDR3 sequence is CASSENGRGGYDTQYF. The CDR3 DNA is TGTGCCAGCAGTGAAAACGGACGGGGGGGCTACGATACGCAGTATTTT.

V and J are TRBV2 and TRBJ1-4; 7 bases match TRBD1. The CDR3 is 14 amino acids. Germline CDR1 SNHLY, CDR2 FYNNEI. V was clipped by 5 bases and J by 4 bases; unmatched bases: 4. CDR3 in amino acids: CASSRGRGNEKLFF. CDR3 nucleotide sequence: TGTGCCAGCAGTAGGGGGCGGGGTAATGAAAAACTGTTTTTT.

CDR3 DNA: TGTGCCAGCAGACAGGGTGGGGGCACTGAAGCTTTCTTT. It codes for CASRQGGGTEAFF. The chain carries TRBV28 and TRBJ1-1; D may be TRBD1 (6 bases). V was shortened by 6 bases and J by 4 bases, with 12 bases between the two germline ends. The germline V gene encodes CDR1 MDHEN and CDR2 SYDVKM. The CDR3 contains 13 residues.

The rearrangement links TRBV6-5 to TRBJ1-1; no firm D call. This CDR3 has 13 amino acids. The germline V gene has CDR1 MNHEY and CDR2 SVGAGI. The germline V and J ends were trimmed by 5 bases and 4 bases, with 11 bases remaining between them. The CDR3 sequence is CASSMGGSTEAFF. CDR3 nucleotides: TGTGCCAGCAGTATGGGAGGGAGCACTGAAGCTTTCTTT.

The chain employs TRBV4-1 and TRBJ2-1, with 10 bases fitting TRBD2. Per germline, CDR1 MGHRA and CDR2 YSYEKL. The CDR3 has 19 residues. V shed 1 base and J 0 bases; nucleotides not matched to a gene: 9. The CDR3 is CASSQGPLAGESSYNEQFF. DNA for the CDR3: TGCGCCAGCAGCCAAGGGCCTCTAGCGGGGGAGAGCTCCTACAATGAGCAGTTCTTC.

The chain couples TRBV19 to TRBJ1-5; D is unclear. This CDR3 region has 16 residues. The V end was cut by 4 bases, the J end by 1 base, with 14 bases between. The germline gives CDR1 LNHDA, CDR2 SQIVND (reference sequence). The CDR3 sequence is CASSNGHRQSNQPQHF. The DNA for the CDR3 is TGTGCCAGTAGTAATGGGCACCGGCAGAGCAATCAGCCCCAGCATTTT.

V gene TRBV9 combines with J gene TRBJ2-1; 7 positions match TRBD1. V was pared by 0 bases and J by 3 bases, with 3 bases of the junction left unmatched. Germline CDR1 and CDR2: SGDLS and YYNGEE. CDR3 length: 15 residues. The CDR3 is CASSVEGGGYNEQFF. The CDR3, as DNA: TGTGCCAGCAGCGTAGAAGGGGGCGGCTACAATGAGCAGTTCTTC.

The V and J genes are TRBV5-1 and TRBJ2-3; TRBD2 is a possible D gene (7 bases). The CDR3 sequence is 13 residues long. With 4 bases removed from V and 7 bases from J, the gap between germline ends came to 13 bases. The germline V gene encodes CDR1 SGHRS and CDR2 YFSETQ. For the CDR3, the DNA is TGCGCCAGCAGCCCCGCGGGGGCACATACGCAGTATTTT. Translating it yields CASSPAGAHTQYF.

V usage is TRBV15 and J usage is TRBJ2-1, with D possibly TRBD2 on 6 matching bases. V was trimmed by 8 bases and J by 13 bases, leaving 18 bases between them. The CDR3 contains 12 residues. Germline values: CDR1 LNHNV, CDR2 YYDKDF (reference sequence). The DNA of the CDR3 is TGTGCCACCCTCCGCCCCGGGGGTCTACAGTTCTTC. Its translation: CATLRPGGLQFF.

CDR3 bases: TGTGCCACCAGCAGATGGACAGGGGAAAATCAGCCCCAGCATTTT. It specifies CATSRWTGENQPQHF. V usage is TRBV15 and J usage is TRBJ1-5; 9 bases align to TRBD1. This CDR3 is 15 amino acids long. V was clipped by 2 bases and J by 4 bases; unmatched bases: 3. Germline V gene sequence: CDR1 LNHNV, CDR2 YYDKDF (reference sequence).

The chain links TRBV19 to TRBJ1-5, with 8 bases lining up with TRBD1. V dropped 7 bases and J dropped 1; count of bases not matched to a gene: 3. The length of the CDR3 is 14 residues. CDR1 and CDR2 from the germline V gene are LNHDA and SQIVND (reference sequence). In nucleotides, the CDR3 is TGTGCCAGTAATCGACAGGGGAGCAATCAGCCCCAGCATTTT. Its translation is CASNRQGSNQPQHF.

The chain employs TRBV4-2 and TRBJ2-1, with 11 bases matching TRBD2. The CDR3 runs 19 residues. The V gene end was trimmed by 0 bases and the J gene end by 2 bases; junction bases not matched to a gene: 9. CDR1 and CDR2 (germline): LGHNA, YNFKEQ. For the CDR3, the DNA is TGTGCCAGCAGCCAAGAGGAGGATAGCGGGGGGGCCCCCTACAATGAGCAGTTCTTC. Amino acid sequence: CASSQEEDSGGAPYNEQFF.

The J gene is TRBJ1-2, the V gene TRBV29-1, with TRBD1 identical over 8 bases. The CDR3 consists of 13 residues. In germline, CDR1 is SQVTM, CDR2 ANQGSEA. V lost 5 bases and J lost 6; bases outside the gene matches: 8. CDR3 region: CSVWTGLVDGYTF. CDR3 DNA: TGCAGCGTTTGGACAGGGCTTGTGGATGGCTACACCTTC.

The chain carries TRBV4-1 and TRBJ2-1, with 12 bases identical to TRBD2. V gave up 0 bases and J gave up 6 bases; unmatched junction bases: 15. The CDR3 contains 20 residues. Per the germline V gene, CDR1 is MGHRA and CDR2 is YSYEKL. The CDR3 DNA follows: TGCGCCAGCAGCCAAGAAGGGGACAGGGCGCTAGCGGGGGGGCGCAATGAGCAGTTCTTC. Its protein is CASSQEGDRALAGGRNEQFF.

The CDR3 here is CASSSTRGSNEQYF. The CDR3 DNA sequence: TGTGCCAGCAGTTCCACCAGGGGGTCTAACGAGCAGTACTTC. J is TRBJ2-7 and V is TRBV27, with 7 bases fitting TRBD1. This CDR3 contains 14 residues. Germline V gene lookup returns CDR1 MNHEY and CDR2 SMNVEV (reference sequence). V lost 4 bases to trimming and J lost 5 bases; unmatched junction nucleotides: 8.

The V and J genes are TRBV29-1 and TRBJ1-2; D is unclear. Germline loops: CDR1 SQVTM, CDR2 ANQGSEA. V was clipped by 4 bases and J by 6 bases, with 6 bases between them. The CDR3 extends over 10 amino acids. The CDR3 spells CSVGLNGYTF. CDR3 nucleotide sequence: TGCAGCGTTGGACTTAATGGCTACACCTTC. The whole variable domain, filled in from reference TRBV29-1 and TRBJ1-2, reads SAVISQKPSRDICQRGTSLTIQCQVDSQVTMMFWYRQQPGQSLTLIATANQGSEATYESGFVIDKFPISRPNLTFSTLTVSNMSPEDSSIYLCSVGLNGYTFGSGTRLTVV.

The rearrangement joins TRBV27 to TRBJ2-2, with a possible D match to TRBD2 (6 bases). V dropped 5 bases and J dropped 0 bases, with 13 bases sitting between them. CDR1 is MNHEY, CDR2 SMNVEV, per germline (reference sequence). The CDR3 contains 16 residues. CDR3 nucleotide sequence: TGTGCCAGCAGTCTGGCGGGACGGACGAACACCGGGGAGCTGTTTTTT. This encodes CASSLAGRTNTGELFF.

The chain carries TRBV19 and TRBJ2-1; TRBD1 matches 8 bases. J gave up 5 bases and V 3 bases, and 6 bases lay outside the gene matches. Germline V gene lookup returns CDR1 LNHDA and CDR2 SQIVND (reference sequence). The CDR3 is made up of 15 amino acids. CDR3 DNA: TGTGCCAGTAGTATGGACAGGGTTTGGGACAATGAGCAGTTCTTC. It is translated as CASSMDRVWDNEQFF.

The chain is built from TRBV5-4 and TRBJ2-1; 7 bases line up with TRBD1. Germline CDR1 SGHNT, CDR2 YYREEE (reference sequence). The CDR3 is 15 amino acids. The ends lost 0 bases at V and 5 bases at J; junction bases unmatched: 5. The CDR3: CASSLGQGVHNEQFF. CDR3 in DNA: TGTGCCAGCAGCTTGGGCCAGGGGGTACACAATGAGCAGTTCTTC.

The CDR3: CAWSHGSINEKLFF. The CDR3, as DNA: TGTGCCTGGAGTCACGGGAGCATTAATGAAAAACTGTTTTTT. The rearrangement joins TRBV30 to TRBJ1-4; D remains ambiguous. Trimming took 2 bases from V and 4 from J, leaving 11 bases between them. The CDR3 sequence is 14 residues long. Germline loops: CDR1 GTSNPN, CDR2 SVGIG (reference sequence).

The chain carries TRBV15 and TRBJ1-2; 9 nucleotides agree with TRBD1. Trimming at V came to 5 bases and at J to 5 bases, leaving 3 bases not matched to a gene. The CDR3 contains 13 residues. CDR1 is LNHNV and CDR2 is YYDKDF in the germline V gene (reference sequence). The CDR3 coding sequence is TGTGCCACCAGCGTGGACAGGGGTTATGGCTACACCTTC. It codes for CATSVDRGYGYTF.

The gene calls are TRBV5-5 and TRBJ2-3; D might be TRBD1 (6 bases). Germline CDR1 and CDR2: SGHKS and YYEKEE (reference sequence). The CDR3 extends over 15 amino acids. The V end lost 1 base, the J end lost 1 base, and 10 bases lay between the germline ends. The CDR3 region has the DNA TGTGCCAGCAGCTTGAGCTGGACAGGCACAGATACGCAGTATTTT. It translates to CASSLSWTGTDTQYF.